This T cell receptor (beta chain) stems from a study of T cell responses to AZD1222 COVID-19 vaccine. The repertoire was sequenced with immunoSEQ multiplex PCR; TCRdb's copy has only in-frame clones and lacks some. The table shows around 120,000 clones, with more than 85% occurring only once. The CDR3 spans 14 residues. The V end was cut by 0 bases, the J end by 3 bases, with 10 bases between. The V gene's germline CDR1 is SGHNT and CDR2 YYREEE (reference sequence). As to this clone: Its antigen is still unknown.

General study findings and limits: Donors, mostly white British, included more females; clonal diversity was possibly underestimated.

Sample: peripheral blood, taken 28 days after the second AZD1222 dose. The V and J genes are TRBV5-4 and TRBJ2-7; D remains unclear. The TCR comes from an adult who received the AZD1222 COVID-19 vaccine. CDR3 DNA: TGTGCCAGCAGCTTGGCTGTAGGAAACTACGAGCAGTACTTC. Its translation: CASSLAVGNYEQYF.